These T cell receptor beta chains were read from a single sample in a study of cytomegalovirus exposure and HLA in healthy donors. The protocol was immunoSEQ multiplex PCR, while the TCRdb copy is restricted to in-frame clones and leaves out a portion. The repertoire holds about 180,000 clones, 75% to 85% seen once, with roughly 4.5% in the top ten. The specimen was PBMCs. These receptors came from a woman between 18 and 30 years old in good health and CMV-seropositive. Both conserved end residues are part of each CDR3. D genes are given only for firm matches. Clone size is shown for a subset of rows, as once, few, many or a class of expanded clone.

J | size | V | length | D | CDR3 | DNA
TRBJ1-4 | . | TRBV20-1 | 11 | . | CSARDREKLFF | TGCAGTGCTAGAGATCGGGAAAAACTGTTTTTT
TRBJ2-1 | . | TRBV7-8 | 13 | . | CASSPQFYNEQFF | TGTGCCAGCAGTCCACAGTTTTACAATGAGCAGTTCTTC
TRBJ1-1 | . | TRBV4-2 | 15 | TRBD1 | CASSQEAAGGTEAFF | TGTGCCAGCAGCCAAGAAGCCGCAGGGGGCACTGAAGCTTTCTTT
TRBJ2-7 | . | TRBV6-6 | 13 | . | CASSPDSSYEQYF | TGTGCCAGCAGCCCTGACAGTAGCTACGAGCAGTACTTC
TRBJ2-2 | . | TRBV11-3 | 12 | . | CASSLGQGELFF | TGTGCCAGCAGTTTAGGACAGGGGGAGCTGTTTTTT
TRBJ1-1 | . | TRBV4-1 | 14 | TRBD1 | CASSQDQGVTEAFF | TGCGCCAGCAGCCAAGACCAGGGGGTCACTGAAGCTTTCTTT
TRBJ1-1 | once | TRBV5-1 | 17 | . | CASSLAGLGALNTEAFF | TGCGCCAGCAGCTTGGCTGGATTAGGAGCTCTGAACACTGAAGCTTTCTTT
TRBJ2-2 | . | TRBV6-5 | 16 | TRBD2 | CASSYGGDRGTGELFF | TGTGCCAGCAGTTACGGGGGGGATCGGGGCACCGGGGAGCTGTTTTTT
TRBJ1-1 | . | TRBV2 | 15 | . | CASREGRLLNTEAFF | TGTGCCAGCAGGGAGGGGCGTTTACTCAACACTGAAGCTTTCTTT
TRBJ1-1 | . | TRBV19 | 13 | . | CASEQGWNTEAFF | TGTGCCAGCGAGCAGGGTTGGAACACTGAAGCTTTCTTT
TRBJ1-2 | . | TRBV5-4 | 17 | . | CASSLGVGTDHVYGYTF | TGTGCCAGCAGCTTGGGAGTCGGGACTGATCACGTCTATGGCTACACCTTC
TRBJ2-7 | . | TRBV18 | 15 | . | CASSPPSRRGHEQYF | TGTGCCAGCTCACCACCTTCTAGGCGGGGTCACGAGCAGTACTTC
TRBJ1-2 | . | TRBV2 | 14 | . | CASSSNRVGWGYTF | TGTGCCAGCAGTTCTAACAGGGTCGGGTGGGGCTACACCTTC
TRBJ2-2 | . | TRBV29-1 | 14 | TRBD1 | CSVRGTGNTGELFF | TGCAGCGTTCGTGGGACAGGGAACACCGGGGAGCTGTTTTTT
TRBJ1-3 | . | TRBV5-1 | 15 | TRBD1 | CASSLGTGGGNTIYF | TGCGCCAGCAGTCTGGGGACAGGGGGCGGAAACACCATATATTTT
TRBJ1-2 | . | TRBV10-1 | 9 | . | CAEMYGYTF | TGCGCCGAGATGTATGGCTACACCTTC
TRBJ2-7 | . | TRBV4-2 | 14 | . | CASSQESGAREQYF | TGTGCCAGCAGCCAAGAATCTGGTGCTCGGGAGCAGTACTTC
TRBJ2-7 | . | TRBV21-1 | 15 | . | CASSIRTGGAYEQYF | TGTGCCAGCAGCATCAGGACAGGGGGGGCCTACGAGCAGTACTTC
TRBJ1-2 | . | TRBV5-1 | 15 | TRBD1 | CASSLGNRGAHGYTF | TGCGCCAGCAGCTTGGGTAACAGGGGAGCCCATGGCTACACCTTC
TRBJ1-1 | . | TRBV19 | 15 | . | CASSIGRVQNTEAFF | TGTGCCAGTAGTATAGGGAGGGTACAGAACACTGAAGCTTTCTTT
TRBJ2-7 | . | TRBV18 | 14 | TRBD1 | CASSPMGQSYEQYF | TGTGCCAGCTCACCGATGGGACAGAGCTACGAGCAGTACTTC
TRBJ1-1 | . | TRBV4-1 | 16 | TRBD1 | CASSQLHRGPGTEAFF | TGCGCCAGCAGCCAACTACACAGGGGTCCGGGCACTGAAGCTTTCTTT
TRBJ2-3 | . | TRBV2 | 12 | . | CASSDRGDTQYF | TGTGCCAGCAGTGATAGGGGGGATACGCAGTATTTT
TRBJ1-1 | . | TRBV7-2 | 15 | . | CASSLGPAMNTEAFF | TGTGCCAGCAGCTTAGGCCCAGCGATGAACACTGAAGCTTTCTTT
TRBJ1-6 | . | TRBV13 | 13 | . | CASSPQGSSPLHF | TGTGCCAGCAGCCCCCAGGGGAGTTCACCCCTCCACTTT
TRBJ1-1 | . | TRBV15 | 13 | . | CATSRQTKGEAFF | TGTGCCACCAGCAGACAAACAAAGGGGGAAGCTTTCTTT
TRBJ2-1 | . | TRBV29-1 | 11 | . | CSVLAVDEQFF | TGCAGCGTTCTGGCTGTGGATGAGCAGTTCTTC
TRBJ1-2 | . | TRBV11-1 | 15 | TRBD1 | CASSLAPDRGNGYTF | TGTGCCAGCAGCTTAGCGCCCGACAGGGGAAATGGCTACACCTTC
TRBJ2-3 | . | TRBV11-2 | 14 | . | CASSLVTVTDTQYF | TGTGCCAGCAGCTTGGTGACAGTCACAGATACGCAGTATTTT
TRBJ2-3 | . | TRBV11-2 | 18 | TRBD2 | CASSPGLAGGGERDTQYF | TGTGCCAGCAGTCCCGGCTTAGCGGGGGGCGGGGAAAGAGATACGCAGTATTTT
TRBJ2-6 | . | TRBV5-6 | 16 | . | CASSLAGAWGANVLTF | TGTGCCAGCAGCTTGGCAGGGGCGTGGGGGGCCAACGTCCTGACTTTC
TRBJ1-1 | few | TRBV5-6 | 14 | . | CASSLGQANTEAFF | TGTGCCAGCAGCTTGGGACAGGCGAACACTGAAGCTTTCTTT
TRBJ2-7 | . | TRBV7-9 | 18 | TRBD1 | CASSPNRGASLSSYEQYF | TGTGCCAGCAGCCCTAACAGGGGAGCCAGTCTTAGCTCCTACGAGCAGTACTTC
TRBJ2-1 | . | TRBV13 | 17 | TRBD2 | CASSDSSGGLSYNEQFF | TGTGCCAGCAGCGATAGTAGCGGGGGCCTCTCCTACAATGAGCAGTTCTTC
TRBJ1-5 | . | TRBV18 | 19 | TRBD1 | CASSRSSSDGQGIHQPQHF | TGTGCCAGCTCACGCAGCTCTTCCGATGGACAGGGGATACATCAGCCCCAGCATTTT
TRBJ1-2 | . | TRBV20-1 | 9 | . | CSDRSVYTF | TGCAGTGATCGGTCTGTCTACACCTTC
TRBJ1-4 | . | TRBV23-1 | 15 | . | CASSPGRGENEKLFF | TGCGCCAGCAGCCCCGGGAGGGGGGAGAATGAAAAACTGTTTTTT
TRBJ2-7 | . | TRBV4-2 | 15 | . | CASSQARQESYEQYF | TGTGCCAGCAGCCAGGCCAGACAGGAAAGTTACGAGCAGTACTTC
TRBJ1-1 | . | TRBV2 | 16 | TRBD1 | CARTRDRGPMNTEAFF | TGTGCCAGGACCCGGGACAGGGGACCAATGAACACTGAAGCTTTCTTT
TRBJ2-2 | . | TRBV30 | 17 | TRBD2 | CAWSVPASGMNTGELFF | TGTGCCTGGAGTGTACCGGCTAGCGGGATGAACACCGGGGAGCTGTTTTTT
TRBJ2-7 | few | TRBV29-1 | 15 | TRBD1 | CSVEANDRESHEQYF | TGCAGCGTTGAAGCAAACGACAGGGAGTCCCACGAGCAGTACTTC
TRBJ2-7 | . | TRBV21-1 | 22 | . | CASRTHQFRGQGANFLPYEQYF | TGTGCCAGCAGGACGCACCAATTCAGGGGGCAGGGGGCAAACTTCCTGCCCTACGAGCAGTACTTC
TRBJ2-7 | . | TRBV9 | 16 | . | CASSVAESGPTYEQYF | TGTGCCAGCAGCGTAGCTGAGTCAGGTCCCACCTACGAGCAGTACTTC
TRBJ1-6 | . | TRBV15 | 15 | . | CATSRDEGVNSPLHF | TGTGCCACCAGCAGAGATGAGGGGGTTAATTCACCCCTCCACTTT
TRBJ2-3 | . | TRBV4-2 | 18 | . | CASSQELRSIQNTDTQYF | TGTGCCAGCAGCCAGGAACTACGGAGCATTCAGAACACAGATACGCAGTATTTT
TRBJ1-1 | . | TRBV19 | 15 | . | CASSTQPRHNTEAFF | TGTGCCAGTAGTACCCAACCCAGACATAACACTGAAGCTTTCTTT
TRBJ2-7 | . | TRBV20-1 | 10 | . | CSALRAGEYF | TGCAGTGCCCTCAGGGCAGGGGAGTACTTC
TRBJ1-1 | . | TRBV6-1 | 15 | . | CASSEPFRGRIEAFF | TGTGCCAGCAGTGAACCTTTCAGGGGAAGGATTGAAGCTTTCTTT
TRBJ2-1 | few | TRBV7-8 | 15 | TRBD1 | CATPGGQGAYNEQFF | TGTGCCACCCCAGGGGGACAGGGTGCCTACAATGAGCAGTTCTTC
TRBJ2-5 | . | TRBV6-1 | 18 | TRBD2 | CAISGGEPGRRGGETQYF | TGTGCCATCAGTGGGGGGGAACCGGGCCGCCGTGGAGGGGAGACCCAGTACTTC
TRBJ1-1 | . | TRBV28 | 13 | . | CASRVKQHRPAFF | TGTGCCAGCAGGGTCAAACAGCACCGACCAGCTTTCTTT
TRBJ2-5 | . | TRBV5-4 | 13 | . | CASSPERKETQYF | TGTGCCAGCAGCCCCGAGAGGAAAGAGACCCAGTACTTC
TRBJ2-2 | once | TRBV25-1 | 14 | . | CASGRTANTGELFF | TGTGCCAGCGGGAGGACTGCGAACACCGGGGAGCTGTTTTTT